Sequencing of this T cell receptor (beta chain) was carried out in a study of neurological immune-mediated disorders. Looking at the study overall: Among roughly 35 multiple sclerosis patients, around 31 were relapsing-remitting and 3 were secondary progressive.

Regarding this clonotype: Its matching antigen is unknown.

V was clipped by 8 bases and J by 5 bases, with 18 bases between them. The CDR3 spans 13 residues. In germline, CDR1 is DFQATT, CDR2 SNEGSKA (reference sequence). Study-level points and caveats: When the repertoires were grouped phylogenetically, those of 18 of the 34 multiple sclerosis patients came together in a single cluster of related CDR3 sequences, which points to a possible repertoire-level signature.

The authors produced cDNA by 5'RACE using 10-nucleotide random UMIs. TCRdb processed the 5' RACE reads anew with MiXCR; each CDR3 protein has one entry. The sample shows around 46,000 distinct CDR3 sequences, under 2% of them seen only once. This sequence was found in a middle-aged woman with multiple sclerosis. The chain is built from TRBV20-1 and TRBJ1-1; possibly TRBD1 for D (5 bases). Sequencing was done on a sample of PBMCs. The CDR3 here is CSSHQGAWTEAFF. The CDR3 DNA sequence: TGCAGTTCCCACCAGGGTGCTTGGACTGAAGCTTTCTTT.